This T cell receptor (beta chain) was retrieved from a study of blood T cell repertoires in COVID-19. Study information: Samples taken during acute and convalescent COVID-19 were collected in the United States, Italy and Spain. PBMCs, B-cell-depleted T cells, or T cells provided the cDNA or gDNA that made up the material.

In germline, CDR1 is SGHVS, CDR2 FQNEAQ. V shed 5 bases and J shed 4 bases, with 11 bases lying between them. The CDR3 loop spans 13 amino acids. Original processing methods: Using reference gene primer amplification, nucleated cell counts were estimated. Sequenced by immunoSEQ multiplex PCR; TCRdb stores in-frame clones only, minus some. V and J calls and clone size follow that table, whereas D and trimming were derived from the DNA. The table shows 150,000 or so clones, with 80% to 90% occurring only once. Sequencing used peripheral blood. The TCR originated in a woman between 55 and 75 years old with COVID-19, enrolled during active disease. This chain links TRBV7-8 with TRBJ1-1, with D possibly matching TRBD1 (6 bases). CDR3 sequence (DNA): TGTGCCAGCAGCCGAACAGGGACCACTGAAGCTTTCTTT. Translation gives CASSRTGTTEAFF. The entire variable domain, with the rest obtained from reference TRBV7-8 and TRBJ1-1, is as follows: GAGVSQSPRYKVAKRGQDVALRCDPISGHVSLFWYQQALGQGPEFLTYFQNEAQLDKSGLPSDRFFAERPEGSVSTLKIQRTQQEDSAVYLCASSRTGTTEAFFGQGTRLTVV.